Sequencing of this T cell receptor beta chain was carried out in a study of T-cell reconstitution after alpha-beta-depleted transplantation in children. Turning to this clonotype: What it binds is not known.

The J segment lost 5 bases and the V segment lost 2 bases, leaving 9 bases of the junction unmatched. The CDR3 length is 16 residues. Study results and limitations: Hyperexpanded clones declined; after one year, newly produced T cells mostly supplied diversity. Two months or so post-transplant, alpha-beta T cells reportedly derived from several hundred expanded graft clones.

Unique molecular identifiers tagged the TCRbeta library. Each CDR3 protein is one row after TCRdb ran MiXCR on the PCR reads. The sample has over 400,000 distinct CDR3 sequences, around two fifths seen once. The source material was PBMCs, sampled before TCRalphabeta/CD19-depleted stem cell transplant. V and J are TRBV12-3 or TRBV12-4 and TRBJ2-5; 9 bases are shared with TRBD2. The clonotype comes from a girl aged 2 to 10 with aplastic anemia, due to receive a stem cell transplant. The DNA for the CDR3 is TGTGCCAGCAGTTTATTCGCGGGGGGGCCAGGCGAGACCCAGTACTTC. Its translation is CASSLFAGGPGETQYF.